This T cell receptor beta chain was observed in a study of CD8+CD57+ T cells in acquired aplastic anemia. Study-wide context: An average of around 3.5 ug of DNA was obtained from sorted CD4+ and CD8+ cells. Healthy CD8+ samples averaged roughly 9.9 million reads.

Regarding the study as a whole: CD8+ Simpson's diversity in patients was not significantly different from that in controls. Researchers report that about 29 CD8+ CDR3 sequences appeared in both patients and controls.

This clonotype was seen repeatedly, ten times or more. The antigen is unknown. The CDR3 has 13 amino acids. From germline, CDR1 is SNHLY and CDR2 FYNNEI. The V and J ends lost 8 bases and 6 bases respectively, with 17 bases between them. Using genomic DNA as the template, TCR beta VDJ and CDR3 profiling was carried out. TCRdb passed the reads through MiXCR, listing each CDR3 protein once. This sample carries about 210,000 distinct CDR3 sequences, 34% of them seen once, and the ten largest clones take 1% to 1.3%. Sequencing was performed on sorted CD4+, CD8+, or CD8+CD57+ T cells (not recorded which) from PBMCs. The sequence came from a human donor in good health, serving as a control. The V and J genes are TRBV2 and TRBJ2-7; D call uncertain. Here the CDR3 DNA reads TGTGCCAGCCGTTCGGTTAGGGCCGGCGAGCAGTACTTC. This codes for CASRSVRAGEQYF. The full variable domain, with the rest looked up from reference TRBV2 and TRBJ2-7, is EPEVTQTPSHQVTQMGQEVILRCVPISNHLYFYWYRQILGQKVEFLVSFYNNEISEKSEIFDDQFSVERPDGSNFTLKIRSTKLEDSAMYFCASRSVRAGEQYFGPGTRLTVT.